Shown below are 32 T cell receptor beta chains from a single sample sequenced in a study of blood T cell repertoires in COVID-19. The method was immunoSEQ multiplex PCR; TCRdb's version includes in-frame clones alone and lacks a portion of them. The sample lists about 80,000 clones; around 69% were seen once. The specimen sequenced was peripheral blood. The receptors stem from a man aged 65-85 years with active or convalescent COVID-19.

This sequence joins TRBV7-9 and TRBJ1-3; maybe TRBD1 (5 bases). This CDR3 comprises 16 residues. V gave up 2 bases and J gave up 1 base, with 12 bases separating them. The germline V gene encodes CDR1 SEHNR and CDR2 FQNEAQ (reference sequence). The CDR3 loop is CASSLRGLFSGNTIYF. The CDR3 DNA follows: TGTGCCAGCAGCTTAAGGGGTCTCTTTTCTGGAAACACCATATATTTT.

This rearrangement joins TRBV5-1 to TRBJ2-5; D uncertain. Germline V CDR1 and CDR2: SGHRS, YFSETQ. The CDR3 is 11 residues long. V was trimmed by 1 base and J by 5 bases, leaving 3 bases between them. This CDR3 is CASSLRETQYF. Written as DNA, the CDR3 is TGCGCCAGCAGCTTGCGGGAGACCCAGTACTTC.

The rearrangement uses TRBV20-1 and TRBJ1-5; TRBD1 might be the D (6 bases). Germline loops: CDR1 DFQATT, CDR2 SNEGSKA (reference sequence). The V and J ends lost 3 bases and 6 bases respectively, with 12 bases between them. The CDR3 covers 13 residues. CDR3 amino acids: CSASRTAGQPQHF. The CDR3 nucleotides are TGCAGTGCTAGTAGGACAGCCGGTCAGCCCCAGCATTTT.

The chain combines TRBV9 with TRBJ2-3, with D possibly matching TRBD1 (5 bases). Trimming cost V 3 bases and J 0 bases, with 8 bases left between them. CDR1 is SGDLS and CDR2 is YYNGEE in the germline V gene. The CDR3 is 14 residues long. Here the CDR3 DNA reads TGTGCCAGCAGCGGGGGCCTTAGCACAGATACGCAGTATTTT. Protein sequence: CASSGGLSTDTQYF.

The chain recombines TRBV28 with TRBJ2-2, with D unclear. This CDR3 has 13 amino acids. Germline V gene data show CDR1 as MDHEN and CDR2 as SYDVKM. Trimming shortened V by 7 bases and J by 2 bases, and 8 bases separated the two germline ends. CDR3 DNA sequence: TGTGCCAGCACCCCCCATAACACCGGGGAGCTGTTTTTT. Translated: CASTPHNTGELFF.

This clone came up a few times. CDR3 DNA: TGTGCCACCAGTGATGCGGACAGGGTTCGTACAGATACGCAGTATTTT. Translating it yields CATSDADRVRTDTQYF. V and J are TRBV24-1 and TRBJ2-3; 8 bases are shared with TRBD1. J was trimmed by 3 bases and V by 3 bases; bases with no gene match: 7. The CDR3 length is 16 residues. Germline values: CDR1 KGHDR, CDR2 SFDVKD.

CDR3 nucleotides: TGTGCCAGCAGCCGGCAGACTAACCAAGATAGGTTCTTC. This sequence encodes CASSRQTNQDRFF. The V call is TRBV4-2, the J call TRBJ2-1; tentatively, D is TRBD2 (5 bases). Trimming removed 4 bases at V and 15 bases at J, with 19 bases between. The CDR3 totals 13 residues. Germline V lookup: CDR1 LGHNA, CDR2 YNFKEQ.

The chain joins TRBV4-1 to TRBJ2-7, with 7 bases matching TRBD1. CDR1 MGHRA and CDR2 YSYEKL come from the germline V gene. This CDR3 has 14 residues. After removal of 4 bases from V and 7 bases from J, the junction contained 10 bases not matched to a gene. This CDR3 reads CASSPIGQVGEQYF. CDR3 DNA sequence: TGCGCCAGCAGCCCAATAGGACAGGTAGGAGAGCAGTACTTC.

V gene TRBV2 combines with J gene TRBJ1-1; 7 bases align to TRBD1. This CDR3 is 13 amino acids long. Germline V CDR1 and CDR2: SNHLY, FYNNEI. Germline trimming cut 10 bases from V and 4 bases from J; bases unmatched to any gene: 9. The chain's CDR3 is CATEPTGITEAFF. CDR3 in DNA: TGTGCCACCGAACCGACAGGGATCACTGAAGCTTTCTTT. Full variable domain (remainder filled in from reference TRBV2 and TRBJ1-1): EPEVTQTPSHQVTQMGQEVILRCVPISNHLYFYWYRQILGQKVEFLVSFYNNEISEKSEIFDDQFSVERPDGSNFTLKIRSTKLEDSAMYFCATEPTGITEAFFGQGTRLTVV.

The chain has TRBV6-5 and TRBJ2-5; D is possibly TRBD2 (7 bases). Trimming pared 7 bases from V and 5 bases from J, leaving 17 bases between. Germline V gene data show CDR1 as MNHEY and CDR2 as SVGAGI. This CDR3 comprises 14 residues. The CDR3 coding sequence is TGTGCCAGCATCCTAGGCGGGGGCCGCGAGACCCAGTACTTC. It yields the protein CASILGGGRETQYF.

V and J are TRBV5-1 and TRBJ2-2, with D uncertain. The CDR3 contains 13 residues. Between the trimmed V and J ends, which lost 4 bases and 7 bases, there was a span of 11 bases. Germline CDR1 and CDR2: SGHRS and YFSETQ. CDR3 nucleotides: TGCGCCAGCAGCCTAGGCCCTTTCGGGGAGCTGTTTTTT. Translation gives CASSLGPFGELFF.

V and J are TRBV28 and TRBJ2-7; weak D call: TRBD2 (5 bases). V was shortened by 6 bases and J by 2 bases, with 14 bases between the two germline ends. Looked up from germline, CDR1 is MDHEN and CDR2 is SYDVKM. This CDR3 is built from 14 residues. CDR3 region: CASSRGLGTYEQYF. The CDR3, as DNA: TGTGCCAGCAGCCGCGGACTGGGTACCTACGAGCAGTACTTC.

The V and J genes are TRBV5-6 and TRBJ2-1; 9 bases fit TRBD1. The CDR3 covers 14 residues. Germline assignment: CDR1 SGHDT and CDR2 YYEEEE. Trimming removed 2 bases from V and 5 bases from J; junction bases left unmatched: 2. The CDR3 DNA reads as TGTGCCAGCAGCTTCGGACAGGGGCACAATGAGCAGTTCTTC. Protein: CASSFGQGHNEQFF.

The rearrangement links TRBV27 to TRBJ1-5, with no clear D. The ends were cut back, 3 bases at V and 4 bases at J, with 7 bases in the middle. The CDR3 covers 13 residues. Germline V gene lookup returns CDR1 MNHEY and CDR2 SMNVEV (reference sequence). The CDR3 nucleotides read TGTGCCAGCAGTTTCGGGGAAAATCAGCCCCAGCATTTT. Its translation: CASSFGENQPQHF.

This chain connects TRBV30 to TRBJ1-1; D gene unclear. The CDR3 contains 15 residues. Germline V CDR1 and CDR2: GTSNPN, SVGIG (reference sequence). V lost 1 base and J lost 0, with 12 bases in between. The CDR3 reads CAWSEQSIMNTEAFF. The DNA of the CDR3 is TGTGCCTGGAGTGAACAGTCCATTATGAACACTGAAGCTTTCTTT.

V is TRBV5-1 and J is TRBJ2-3; D possibly corresponds to TRBD2 (5 bases). CDR3 length: 14 amino acids. The germline V gene has CDR1 SGHRS and CDR2 YFSETQ. V was clipped by 4 bases and J by 4 bases, with 13 bases between them. The CDR3 nucleotides read TGCGCCAGCAGCCCGGGGAATGAGGCAGATACGCAGTATTTT. It yields the protein CASSPGNEADTQYF.

This clone has more than one count but fewer than ten. CDR3: CASSRDRNSGNTIYF. The CDR3 nucleotides are TGTGCCAGCAGCCGAGACAGGAACTCTGGAAACACCATATATTTT. The gene calls are TRBV5-4 and TRBJ1-3; possible D gene TRBD1, 6 bases. The CDR3 consists of 15 residues. Germline loops: CDR1 SGHNT, CDR2 YYREEE (reference sequence). Trimming removed 4 bases from V and 0 bases from J, with 11 bases in between.

The rearrangement links TRBV5-1 to TRBJ2-4, with a tentative D call TRBD2 (5 bases). Germline CDR1 SGHRS, CDR2 YFSETQ. V was clipped by 3 bases and J by 2 bases, with 9 bases between them. There are 14 residues in the CDR3. The CDR3 nucleotides read TGCGCCAGCAGCTCGGGGATGACCAAAAACATTCAGTACTTC. Translated, it gives CASSSGMTKNIQYF.

The genes are TRBV28 and TRBJ1-4; D is undetermined. CDR1 MDHEN and CDR2 SYDVKM come from the germline V gene. This CDR3 has 14 amino acids. V was cut by 6 bases and J by 4 bases, with 12 bases left in between. This CDR3 is CASRNDLVNEKLFF. In nucleotides, the CDR3 is TGTGCCAGCAGGAATGACTTGGTTAATGAAAAACTGTTTTTT.

The gene calls are TRBV7-9 and TRBJ2-7; tentative D call: TRBD1 (6 bases). The CDR3 contains 12 residues. Germline CDR1 is SEHNR and CDR2 is FQNEAQ (reference sequence). V lost 4 bases, J lost 6 bases, and 10 bases lay in between. CDR3 in DNA: TGTGCCAGCAGCTCAACAGGGAGCGAGCAGTACTTC. This codes for CASSSTGSEQYF.

The rearrangement joins TRBV2 to TRBJ1-2, with unresolved D. CDR1 and CDR2 from the germline V gene are SNHLY and FYNNEI. Trimming shortened V by 7 bases and J by 3 bases, and 12 bases separated the two germline ends. CDR3 length: 13 amino acids. The CDR3 bases are TGTGCCAGCATCCCCCTGCGAGACTATGGCTACACCTTC. Protein: CASIPLRDYGYTF.

There are a few counts of this clone. The chain joins TRBV3-1 (or the pseudogene TRBV3-2) to TRBJ1-1; D ambiguous. The CDR3 consists of 17 residues. Germline CDR1 LGHDT, CDR2 YNNKEL (reference sequence). V lost 3 bases and J 0 bases, leaving 17 bases between the germline ends. The chain's CDR3 is CASSHPGRQGMNTEAFF. The CDR3 coding sequence is TGTGCCAGCAGCCATCCAGGTCGTCAAGGAATGAACACTGAAGCTTTCTTT.

The chain has TRBV2 and TRBJ2-5; D is perhaps TRBD2 (7 bases). V was clipped by 3 bases and J by 5 bases, with 16 bases between them. Germline-derived CDR1 and CDR2 are SNHLY and FYNNEI. CDR3 length: 15 residues. The chain's CDR3 is CASSDRGAGIETQYF. The DNA for the CDR3 is TGTGCCAGCAGTGATCGGGGGGCAGGGATCGAGACCCAGTACTTC. Using reference TRBV2 and TRBJ2-5 for the parts outside the CDR3, the full variable domain is EPEVTQTPSHQVTQMGQEVILRCVPISNHLYFYWYRQILGQKVEFLVSFYNNEISEKSEIFDDQFSVERPDGSNFTLKIRSTKLEDSAMYFCASSDRGAGIETQYFGPGTRLLVL.

There are a few counts of this clone. The chain links TRBV10-1 to TRBJ2-2, with TRBD1 as a possible D gene (6 bases). The ends were cut back, 3 bases at V and 0 bases at J, with 8 bases in the middle. The CDR3 totals 15 residues. Germline values: CDR1 WNHNN, CDR2 SYGVQD (reference sequence). The CDR3 region is CASSDPGANTGELFF. CDR3 DNA sequence: TGCGCCAGCAGTGATCCAGGGGCGAACACCGGGGAGCTGTTTTTT.

Concerning this clone: Mismatch with germline at one junction end may stem from a read error. The chain employs TRBV6-6 and TRBJ2-2; D is possibly TRBD1 (5 bases). CDR1 MNHNY and CDR2 SVGAGI come from the germline V gene (reference sequence). This CDR3 comprises 13 residues. This CDR3 is CAPPDSGIGELFF. The CDR3 DNA reads TGCGCCCCGCCAGATTCAGGGATCGGGGAGCTGTTTTTT.

This chain joins TRBV7-9 and TRBJ1-1; D is undetermined. The CDR3 loop spans 14 amino acids. The germline gives CDR1 SEHNR, CDR2 FQNEAQ (reference sequence). Trimming removed 5 bases at V and 0 bases at J, with 10 bases between. The CDR3 sequence: CASSDITLNTEAFF. The DNA for the CDR3 is TGTGCCAGCAGCGACATCACCTTGAACACTGAAGCTTTCTTT.

This rearrangement joins TRBV7-3 to TRBJ1-6, with TRBD1 as a possible D gene (6 bases). Germline V gene data show CDR1 as SGHTA and CDR2 as FQGTGA. The CDR3 contains 14 residues. V was pared by 5 bases and J by 6 bases, with 11 bases between. The CDR3 DNA sequence: TGTGCCAGCAGCACAGGACAGTTTAATTCACCCCTCCACTTT. It yields the protein CASSTGQFNSPLHF.

The chain uses TRBV19 and TRBJ2-6; perhaps TRBD1 as D (5 bases). This CDR3 is 16 amino acids long. Germline V gene data show CDR1 as LNHDA and CDR2 as SQIVND (reference sequence). The V gene lost 5 bases and the J gene lost 0 bases, with 11 bases spanning the gap. The CDR3 here is CASSAGWSSGANVLTF. CDR3 DNA: TGTGCCAGTAGTGCAGGGTGGAGCTCTGGGGCCAACGTCCTGACTTTC. The complete variable domain, with remaining parts taken from reference TRBV19 and TRBJ2-6, reads DGGITQSPKYLFRKEGQNVTLSCEQNLNHDAMYWYRQDPGQGLRLIYYSQIVNDFQKGDIAEGYSVSREKKESFPLTVTSAQKNPTAFYLCASSAGWSSGANVLTFGAGSRLTVL.

The chain recombines TRBV7-9 with TRBJ2-1; weak D call: TRBD2 (7 bases). Germline loops: CDR1 SEHNR, CDR2 FQNEAQ (reference sequence). The CDR3 has 15 amino acids. The germline V and J ends were trimmed by 6 bases and 6 bases, with 18 bases remaining between them. The DNA for the CDR3 is TGTGCCAGCAGTCCCAGGGGCGGGGGAACCAATGAGCAGTTCTTC. Amino acid sequence: CASSPRGGGTNEQFF.

The rearrangement links TRBV28 to TRBJ2-3; 7 bases fit TRBD2. Germline V gives CDR1 MDHEN, CDR2 SYDVKM. V lost 3 bases and J lost 8; bases outside the gene matches: 5. The CDR3 length is 13 residues. This CDR3 is CASSLGGMVTQYF. For the CDR3, the DNA is TGTGCCAGCAGTTTGGGGGGGATGGTTACGCAGTATTTT. The entire variable domain, with the rest obtained from reference TRBV28 and TRBJ2-3, is as follows: DVKVTQSSRYLVKRTGEKVFLECVQDMDHENMFWYRQDPGLGLRLIYFSYDVKMKEKGDIPEGYSVSREKKERFSLILESASTNQTSMYLCASSLGGMVTQYFGPGTRLTVL.

This rearrangement joins TRBV5-1 to TRBJ1-4, with D hard to call. This CDR3 is built from 14 residues. V lost 1 base and J 3 bases, leaving 7 bases between the germline ends. Germline CDR1 reads SGHRS; CDR2 reads YFSETQ. Written as DNA, the CDR3 is TGCGCCAGCAGCTTGACAGATCCTAATGAAAAACTGTTTTTT. It encodes CASSLTDPNEKLFF. The full variable domain, rest sourced from reference TRBV5-1 and TRBJ1-4, is KAGVTQTPRYLIKTRGQQVTLSCSPISGHRSVSWYQQTPGQGLQFLFEYFSETQRNKGNFPGRFSGRQFSNSRSEMNVSTLELGDSALYLCASSLTDPNEKLFFGSGTQLSVL.

J is TRBJ2-7 and V is TRBV5-5; TRBD1 might be the D (6 bases). The CDR3 length is 16 residues. V gave up 4 bases and J gave up 1 base, with 18 bases separating them. Germline V CDR1 and CDR2: SGHKS, YYEKEE (reference sequence). The CDR3 DNA reads TGTGCCAGCAGCGTGGGGAACAGGGCACAATCCTACGAGCAGTACTTC. This encodes CASSVGNRAQSYEQYF.